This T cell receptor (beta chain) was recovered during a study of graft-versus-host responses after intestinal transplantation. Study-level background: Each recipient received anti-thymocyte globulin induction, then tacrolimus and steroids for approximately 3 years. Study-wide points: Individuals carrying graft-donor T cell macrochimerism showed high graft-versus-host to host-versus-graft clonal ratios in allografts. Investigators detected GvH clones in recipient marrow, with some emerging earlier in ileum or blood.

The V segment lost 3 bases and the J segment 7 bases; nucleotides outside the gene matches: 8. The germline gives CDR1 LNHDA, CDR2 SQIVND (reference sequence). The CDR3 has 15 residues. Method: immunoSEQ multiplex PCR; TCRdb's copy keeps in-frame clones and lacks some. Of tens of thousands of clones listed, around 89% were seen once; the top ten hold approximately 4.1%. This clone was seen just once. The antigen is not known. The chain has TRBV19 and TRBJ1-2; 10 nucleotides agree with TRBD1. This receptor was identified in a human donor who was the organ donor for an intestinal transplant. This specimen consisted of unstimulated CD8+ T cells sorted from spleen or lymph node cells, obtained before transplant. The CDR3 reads CASSMGTGATSGYTF. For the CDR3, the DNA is TGTGCCAGTAGTATGGGGACAGGGGCCACCTCTGGCTACACCTTC.